The T cell receptor (beta chain) under discussion was sequenced for a study of blood T cells in healthy people across ages. Through a sample-barcoded 5' primer and a J-beta primer mix, a second PCR was run for roughly 6 to 11 cycles. Each cDNA molecule carried a tag from a template-switch adaptor that contained 12 random nucleotides. Every sample returned 2.5 million or more CDR3-containing paired-end reads. Via MiXCR, TCRdb re-called the 5' RACE reads, giving one row per CDR3 protein. This table holds 660,000 or so distinct CDR3 sequences, under 65% found once. Note on this clonotype: Sequence at one end of the junction differs from germline and may be a read error.

The CDR3 loop spans 14 amino acids. Germline CDR1 LNHNV, CDR2 YYDKDF (reference sequence). The specimen was blood. This chain joins TRBV15 and TRBJ2-1, with D possibly TRBD2 on 5 matching bases. The TCR comes from a man in his 60s in good health. The CDR3: CATSRDRGDNKQFF. The DNA for the CDR3 is TGTGCCACCAGCAGAGATCGGGGAGACAATAAGCAGTTCTTC.